Each of the 28 T cell receptor beta chains below was sequenced from the same sample in a study of blood T cell repertoires in COVID-19. TCRdb keeps only in-frame clones here, not all; method: immunoSEQ multiplex PCR. The sample gives 250,000 or so clones, 85% to 90% of which show up once; 6.2% is in the top ten. Sequencing was carried out using peripheral blood. The receptors stem from a man between 60 and 75 years old with acute or convalescent COVID-19.

Comment on this clone: Other DNA sequences in this sample translate to the same CDR3. This chain joins TRBV19 and TRBJ1-5, with D hard to call. The V gene lost 3 bases and the J gene lost 0 bases, with 6 bases spanning the gap. The CDR3 has 14 amino acids. Germline CDR1 is LNHDA and CDR2 is SQIVND (reference sequence). CDR3 in DNA: TGTGCCAGTAGTATCGGGGTTAGCAATCAGCCCCAGCATTTT. It encodes CASSIGVSNQPQHF.

There are a few counts of this clone. The chain combines TRBV5-1 with TRBJ1-1; TRBD1 agrees at 7 bases. V shed 4 bases, J shed 5 bases, and the junction held 8 bases outside the gene matches. In germline, CDR1 is SGHRS, CDR2 YFSETQ. This CDR3 is built from 14 residues. The CDR3 coding sequence is TGCGCCAGCAGCCTAGGACAGGTTGGAACTGAAGCTTTCTTT. This codes for CASSLGQVGTEAFF.

The V and J genes are TRBV28 and TRBJ1-2, with D perhaps TRBD1 (5 bases). The length of the CDR3 is 16 residues. Trimming shortened V by 4 bases and J by 0 bases, and 15 bases separated the two germline ends. In germline, CDR1 is MDHEN, CDR2 SYDVKM. For the CDR3, the DNA is TGTGCCAGCAGTTCACTCCCGGGGGGTTCTAACTATGGCTACACCTTC. This translates into CASSSLPGGSNYGYTF.

J is TRBJ2-5 and V is TRBV15, with 9 bases lining up with TRBD1. CDR3 length: 14 amino acids. CDR1 is LNHNV and CDR2 is YYDKDF in the germline V gene (reference sequence). V shed 5 bases and J 5 bases; nucleotides not matched to a gene: 6. The CDR3 nucleotides read TGTGCCACCAGCGTTAACAGGGGGCGGGAGACCCAGTACTTC. It is translated as CATSVNRGRETQYF. The whole variable domain, filled in from reference TRBV15 and TRBJ2-5, reads DAMVIQNPRYQVTQFGKPVTLSCSQTLNHNVMYWYQQKSSQAPKLLFHYYDKDFNNEADTPDNFQSRRPNTSFCFLDIRSPGLGDTAMYLCATSVNRGRETQYFGPGTRLLVL.

The chain carries TRBV19 and TRBJ2-4; TRBD2 is a possible D gene (5 bases). Trimming removed 3 bases at V and 9 bases at J, with 12 bases between. Germline lookup yields CDR1 LNHDA and CDR2 SQIVND (reference sequence). There are 13 residues in the CDR3. CDR3 coding DNA: TGTGCCAGTAGTATTGGTGCCGAGGGCATTCAGTACTTC. Protein product: CASSIGAEGIQYF.

The chain recombines TRBV9 with TRBJ2-1; 10 bases are a match to TRBD2. CDR3 length equals 15 residues. Germline V gives CDR1 SGDLS, CDR2 YYNGEE. With 0 bases clipped from V and 8 bases from J, the junction kept 5 bases outside the gene matches. In DNA form, the CDR3 reads TGTGCCAGCAGCGTAGTTAGCGGGAGGAGGTATGAGCAGTTCTTC. Translation gives CASSVVSGRRYEQFF.

This clone was recorded once. J is TRBJ1-1 and V is TRBV19; D remains unclear. V was shortened by 5 bases and J by 4 bases, with 14 bases between the two germline ends. The germline CDR1 and CDR2 sequences are LNHDA and SQIVND (reference sequence). This CDR3 contains 14 residues. The CDR3 DNA reads as TGTGCCAGTAGTCCACGGCGAGGGTCCACTGAAGCTTTCTTT. This sequence encodes CASSPRRGSTEAFF.

The CDR3 bases are TGTGCCAGCATGACGACAGGGGGCAACGAGCAGTACTTC. It yields the protein CASMTTGGNEQYF. The chain recombines TRBV6-5 with TRBJ2-7; 10 bases are a match to TRBD1. Per germline, CDR1 MNHEY and CDR2 SVGAGI. V was clipped by 7 bases and J by 5 bases; unmatched bases: 5. This CDR3 has 13 residues.

This sequence joins TRBV5-1 and TRBJ2-5; 8 nucleotides align to TRBD1. V gave up 5 bases and J gave up 4 bases; unmatched junction bases: 10. Germline V gene lookup returns CDR1 SGHRS and CDR2 YFSETQ. This CDR3 contains 15 residues. The CDR3 nucleotides read TGCGCCAGCAGTTCCACAGGGGGAACGGGAGAGACCCAGTACTTC. This gives the protein CASSSTGGTGETQYF.

The CDR3 DNA reads TGCGCCAGCAGGCCCGGGACAGGGGGTATCGGGGAGCTGTTTTTT. Residues: CASRPGTGGIGELFF. This chain uses TRBV5-1 with TRBJ2-2; TRBD1 matches 11 bases. The CDR3 runs 15 residues. V dropped 5 bases and J dropped 7; count of bases not matched to a gene: 7. CDR1 and CDR2 (germline): SGHRS, YFSETQ. Drawing the rest from reference TRBV5-1 and TRBJ2-2, the complete variable domain is KAGVTQTPRYLIKTRGQQVTLSCSPISGHRSVSWYQQTPGQGLQFLFEYFSETQRNKGNFPGRFSGRQFSNSRSEMNVSTLELGDSALYLCASRPGTGGIGELFFGEGSRLTVL.

This chain uses TRBV29-1 with TRBJ1-2; no clear D gene. The V and J ends lost 0 bases and 8 bases respectively, with 19 bases between them. Germline-derived CDR1 and CDR2 are SQVTM and ANQGSEA. The CDR3 has 15 amino acids. DNA for the CDR3: TGCAGCGTTGAAGATCTAGAGGCGGCGGAGATGGGCTACACCTTC. This sequence encodes CSVEDLEAAEMGYTF. Variable domain in full (rest from reference TRBV29-1 and TRBJ1-2): SAVISQKPSRDICQRGTSLTIQCQVDSQVTMMFWYRQQPGQSLTLIATANQGSEATYESGFVIDKFPISRPNLTFSTLTVSNMSPEDSSIYLCSVEDLEAAEMGYTFGSGTRLTVV.

This clone was found once. The CDR3 DNA reads as TGTGCCAGCAGCCCCTACTTGGGACAGGGGGCCGCTAGTTCACCCCTCCACTTT. It is translated as CASSPYLGQGAASSPLHF. J is TRBJ1-6 and V is TRBV7-9; 12 bases map to TRBD1. J lost 9 bases, V lost 5 bases, and 14 bases had no gene match. Germline CDR1 is SEHNR and CDR2 is FQNEAQ (reference sequence). CDR3 size: 18 residues.

The chain joins TRBV5-4 to TRBJ2-1, with a possible D match to TRBD1 (7 bases). In germline, CDR1 is SGHNT, CDR2 YYREEE (reference sequence). This CDR3 spans 15 amino acids. The V gene lost 4 bases and the J gene lost 7 bases, with 18 bases spanning the gap. Here the CDR3 reads CASSPGAQGTNEQFF. The CDR3 coding sequence is TGTGCCAGCAGCCCGGGGGCACAGGGGACGAATGAGCAGTTCTTC.

This clone was recorded only once. This sequence joins TRBV28 and TRBJ1-4; 10 positions match TRBD1. Germline V gene lookup returns CDR1 MDHEN and CDR2 SYDVKM. The ends lost 5 bases at V and 6 bases at J; junction bases unmatched: 6. The CDR3 consists of 15 residues. CDR3 DNA sequence: TGTGCCAGCAGTCCCTGGACAGGGGGAGATGAAAAACTGTTTTTT. Protein: CASSPWTGGDEKLFF.

The chain employs TRBV7-9 and TRBJ1-3; a possible D gene is TRBD1 (5 bases). Germline V CDR1 and CDR2: SEHNR, FQNEAQ (reference sequence). The CDR3 runs to 15 residues. V was clipped by 8 bases and J by 1 base, with 15 bases between them. CDR3 DNA sequence: TGTGCCAGCCTCGCGCGAAGGGGATCTGGAAACACCATATATTTT. Amino acids: CASLARRGSGNTIYF. Full variable domain (remainder filled in from reference TRBV7-9 and TRBJ1-3): DTGVSQNPRHKITKRGQNVTFRCDPISEHNRLYWYRQTLGQGPEFLTYFQNEAQLEKSRLLSDRFSAERPKGSFSTLEIQRTEQGDSAMYLCASLARRGSGNTIYFGEGSWLTVV.

The rearrangement joins TRBV5-1 to TRBJ1-4, with D tentatively TRBD1 (6 bases). V was clipped by 4 bases and J by 8 bases, with 18 bases between them. Germline V gene lookup returns CDR1 SGHRS and CDR2 YFSETQ. CDR3 length equals 15 residues. The CDR3 region has the DNA TGCGCCAGCAGCCTTTTACAGGGAAGTAACGAAAAACTGTTTTTT. Translated, it gives CASSLLQGSNEKLFF.

The sample holds one count of this clone. The rearrangement links TRBV19 to TRBJ1-2; perhaps TRBD1 as D (5 bases). The CDR3 has 14 residues. CDR1 and CDR2 (germline): LNHDA, SQIVND (reference sequence). Deletions cut 1 base from V and 2 bases from J, with 8 bases between. The CDR3 spells CASSIASGNYGYTF. The CDR3 nucleotides read TGTGCCAGTAGTATAGCCTCAGGGAACTATGGCTACACCTTC.

V gene TRBV2 combines with J gene TRBJ1-3, with 9 bases lining up with TRBD1. The CDR3 loop spans 17 amino acids. The V segment lost 3 bases and the J segment 0 bases; nucleotides outside the gene matches: 6. Germline V gives CDR1 SNHLY, CDR2 FYNNEI. The CDR3 DNA reads as TGTGCCAGCAGTGACGCGGGACAGGGTCGCTCTGGAAACACCATATATTTT. This sequence encodes CASSDAGQGRSGNTIYF.

The chain carries TRBV19 and TRBJ1-2, with TRBD1 matching over 7 bases. CDR3 length: 14 residues. Trimming cost V 9 bases and J 6 bases; bases outside gene matches: 13. Germline assignment: CDR1 LNHDA and CDR2 SQIVND (reference sequence). The CDR3 nucleotides are TGTGCCAGCCATAGGGTACAGGGGAAGGATGGCTACACCTTC. As protein: CASHRVQGKDGYTF.

Here the CDR3 DNA reads TGTGCCAGCAGGGTCGGTTACACAGATACGCAGTATTTT. Translated, it gives CASRVGYTDTQYF. This sequence joins TRBV2 and TRBJ2-3; no firm D call. Germline-derived CDR1 and CDR2 are SNHLY and FYNNEI. V lost 6 bases and J lost 2, with 9 bases in between. This CDR3 region has 13 residues.

The CDR3, as DNA: TGCAGCGTAGGGGACAGCAACAATTCACCCCTCCACTTT. As protein: CSVGDSNNSPLHF. This rearrangement joins TRBV29-1 to TRBJ1-6; 7 nucleotides line up with TRBD1. Germline CDR1 is SQVTM and CDR2 is ANQGSEA. The CDR3 is 13 amino acids. Germline trimming cut 6 bases from V and 7 bases from J; bases unmatched to any gene: 6. The full variable domain, in which reference TRBV29-1 and TRBJ1-6 provide the parts outside the CDR3, is SAVISQKPSRDICQRGTSLTIQCQVDSQVTMMFWYRQQPGQSLTLIATANQGSEATYESGFVIDKFPISRPNLTFSTLTVSNMSPEDSSIYLCSVGDSNNSPLHFGNGTRLTVT.

This chain uses TRBV6-5 with TRBJ1-1, with 7 bases aligning to TRBD1. V lost 6 bases, J lost 5 bases, and 9 bases stayed unmatched. Germline-derived CDR1 and CDR2 are MNHEY and SVGAGI. This CDR3 has 14 amino acids. Written as DNA, the CDR3 is TGTGCCAGCAGCTGGGACAGTTATCGGACTGAAGCTTTCTTT. This codes for CASSWDSYRTEAFF.

The chain employs TRBV5-6 and TRBJ2-5; 12 nucleotides align to TRBD2. In germline, CDR1 is SGHDT, CDR2 YYEEEE. The CDR3 has 16 amino acids. J was trimmed by 5 bases and V by 4 bases; bases with no gene match: 9. CDR3 nucleotides: TGTGCCAGCAGCCCGCTAGCGGGAGGGCCTGGCGAGACCCAGTACTTC. This sequence encodes CASSPLAGGPGETQYF.

This chain connects TRBV2 to TRBJ2-3; tentative D call: TRBD2 (6 bases). V shed 6 bases and J shed 9 bases, with 16 bases lying between them. This CDR3 contains 13 residues. Germline V gene sequence: CDR1 SNHLY, CDR2 FYNNEI. This CDR3 is CASRVGPRGTQYF. The CDR3 nucleotides read TGTGCCAGCAGAGTCGGGCCCCGGGGGACGCAGTATTTT.

The rearrangement links TRBV6-4 to TRBJ2-2; D gene uncertain. The CDR3 is 12 residues long. V was pared by 6 bases and J by 6 bases, with 8 bases between. The germline V gene has CDR1 MRHNA and CDR2 SNTAGT. The CDR3 bases are TGTGCCAGCAGAACTGACTCCGGGGAGCTGTTTTTT. It is translated as CASRTDSGELFF.

This clone was seen a few times. This chain connects TRBV6-2 or TRBV6-3 to TRBJ2-7; D unclear. CDR1 is MNHEY and CDR2 is SVGEGT in the germline V gene. V lost 3 bases and J lost 4, with 4 bases in between. CDR3 length equals 11 residues. Here the CDR3 DNA reads TGTGCCAGCAGTTATCAATACGAGCAGTACTTC. Its protein is CASSYQYEQYF.

This chain links TRBV18 with TRBJ1-3; a possible D gene is TRBD1 (5 bases). Germline CDR1 reads KGHSH; CDR2 reads LQKENI. The V and J ends lost 2 bases and 8 bases respectively, with 16 bases between them. The CDR3 is made up of 15 amino acids. This chain's CDR3 is CASSPGTLGEDTIYF. The CDR3 DNA follows: TGTGCCAGCTCACCAGGGACGCTAGGGGAGGACACCATATATTTT.

The rearrangement links TRBV7-2 to TRBJ1-1; 7 nucleotides line up with TRBD1. J gave up 1 base and V 3 bases, and 2 bases lay outside the gene matches. This CDR3 has 14 amino acids. Germline-derived CDR1 and CDR2 are SGHTA and FQGNSA. CDR3 in DNA: TGTGCCAGCAGCTTCAGGGGGTCGAACACTGAAGCTTTCTTT. This encodes CASSFRGSNTEAFF. The entire variable domain, with the rest obtained from reference TRBV7-2 and TRBJ1-1, is as follows: GAGVSQSPSNKVTEKGKDVELRCDPISGHTALYWYRQSLGQGLEFLIYFQGNSAPDKSGLPSDRFSAERTGGSVSTLTIQRTQQEDSAVYLCASSFRGSNTEAFFGQGTRLTVV.